This TCR beta chain comes out of a study of T-cell reconstitution after alpha-beta-depleted transplantation in children. Study observations and caveats: It was newly produced T cells that mostly accounted for T-cell counts and diversity one year after transplant.

This clonotype was seen only a few times. What it recognizes is unknown. The TCRbeta library was prepared with unique molecular identifiers. Each CDR3 protein is one row after TCRdb ran MiXCR on the PCR reads. Counted here are about a million distinct CDR3 sequences, 25% to 30% occurring once; the ten biggest clones make up about 28%. Specimen: PBMCs, mostly from graft donor cells, collected 360 days after TCRalphabeta/CD19-depleted stem cell transplant. The TCR sequence derives from a boy under two years old who had a stem cell transplant for SCID, so the T cells may come from the graft donor.

The chain's CDR3 is CASSDMRLAGGRADTQYF. CDR3 DNA: TGTGCCAGCTCGGATATGAGACTAGCGGGGGGGCGAGCAGATACGCAGTATTTT. The chain links TRBV2 to TRBJ2-3; 14 nucleotides line up with TRBD2. Germline assignment: CDR1 SNHLY and CDR2 FYNNEI. The CDR3 has 18 amino acids. J gave up 4 bases and V 8 bases, and 14 bases lay outside the gene matches.